The present T cell receptor (beta chain) was sequenced within a study of radiotherapy plus CTLA-4 blockade in lung cancer. Overall study context: Patients showed objective responses in 18% of cases, and disease control was achieved by approximately 31%.

Libraries were prepared by immunoSEQ multiplex PCR; TCRdb keeps only in-frame clonotypes and omits some of them. The profile shows approximately 110,000 clones, roughly 86% of them singletons. This CDR3 has 16 amino acids. Germline lookup yields CDR1 LNHDA and CDR2 SQIVND (reference sequence). V was trimmed by 2 bases and J by 0 bases, leaving 11 bases between them. In chemo-refractory metastatic non-small-cell lung cancer, patients got ipilimumab CTLA-4 blockade together with focal radiation. The count of this clone is one. The sequencing here drew on peripheral blood, taken from a patient treated with radiotherapy plus ipilimumab. The chain recombines TRBV19 with TRBJ2-1; D remains unclear. The sequence came from a human donor with non-small cell lung cancer that progressed on radiotherapy plus ipilimumab. Some clones in this sample may be carry-over from other donors' samples. CDR3 sequence reads: CASSINGLNSYNEQFF. The CDR3 DNA follows: TGTGCCAGTAGTATAAATGGGTTGAACTCCTACAATGAGCAGTTCTTC.